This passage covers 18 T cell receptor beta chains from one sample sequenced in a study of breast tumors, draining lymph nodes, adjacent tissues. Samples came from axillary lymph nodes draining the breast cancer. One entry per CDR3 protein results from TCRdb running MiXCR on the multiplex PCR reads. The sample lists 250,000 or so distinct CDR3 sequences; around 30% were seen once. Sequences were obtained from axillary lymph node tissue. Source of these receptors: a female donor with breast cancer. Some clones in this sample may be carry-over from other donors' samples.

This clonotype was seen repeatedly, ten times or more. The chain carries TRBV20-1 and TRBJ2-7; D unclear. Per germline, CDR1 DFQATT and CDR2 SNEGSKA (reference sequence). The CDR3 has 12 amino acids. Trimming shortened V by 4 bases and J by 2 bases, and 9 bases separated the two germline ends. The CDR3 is CSANTGPYEQYF. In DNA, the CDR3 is TGCAGTGCTAATACCGGACCCTACGAGCAGTACTTC.

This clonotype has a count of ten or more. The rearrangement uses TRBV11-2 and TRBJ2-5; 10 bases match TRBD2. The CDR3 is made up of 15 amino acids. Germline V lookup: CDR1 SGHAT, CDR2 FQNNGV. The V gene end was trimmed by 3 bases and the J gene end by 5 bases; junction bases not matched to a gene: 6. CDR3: CASSFGTSAPETQYF. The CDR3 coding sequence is TGTGCCAGCAGCTTTGGGACTAGCGCTCCGGAGACCCAGTACTTC.

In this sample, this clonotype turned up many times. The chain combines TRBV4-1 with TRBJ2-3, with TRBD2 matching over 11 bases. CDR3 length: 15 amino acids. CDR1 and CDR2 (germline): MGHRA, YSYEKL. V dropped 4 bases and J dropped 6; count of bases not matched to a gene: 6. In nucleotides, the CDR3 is TGCGCCAGCAGCCCGGGACTAGCGGTAGGGGATACGCAGTATTTT. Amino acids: CASSPGLAVGDTQYF.

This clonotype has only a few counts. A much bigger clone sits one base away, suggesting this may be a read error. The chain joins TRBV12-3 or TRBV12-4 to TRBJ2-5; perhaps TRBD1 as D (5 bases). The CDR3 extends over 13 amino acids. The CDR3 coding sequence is TGTGCCAGCAGCGACACGACAGAAGAGACCCGGTACTTC. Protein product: CASSDTTEETRYF.

The DNA of the CDR3 is TGTGCCATCAGTGAGCCATCCCGAGAAGGGGGAGCAACAGATACGCAGTATTTT. It is translated as CAISEPSREGGATDTQYF. This chain uses TRBV10-3 with TRBJ2-3; D perhaps matches TRBD1 (6 bases). The CDR3 contains 18 residues. V was trimmed by 2 bases and J by 3 bases, leaving 21 bases between them. Per germline, CDR1 ENHRY and CDR2 SYGVKD.

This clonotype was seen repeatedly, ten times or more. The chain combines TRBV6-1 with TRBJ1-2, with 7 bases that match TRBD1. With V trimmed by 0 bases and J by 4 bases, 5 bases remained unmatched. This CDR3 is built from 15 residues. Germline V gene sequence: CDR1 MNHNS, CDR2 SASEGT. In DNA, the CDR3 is TGTGCCAGCAGTGAAGCCATGACAGGGATCTATGGCTACACCTTC. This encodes CASSEAMTGIYGYTF.

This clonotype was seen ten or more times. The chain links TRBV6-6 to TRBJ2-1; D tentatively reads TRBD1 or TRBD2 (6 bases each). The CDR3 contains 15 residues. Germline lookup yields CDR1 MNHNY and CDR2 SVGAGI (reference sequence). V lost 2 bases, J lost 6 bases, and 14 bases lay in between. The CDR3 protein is CASSYRTGAGNEQFF. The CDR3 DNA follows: TGTGCCAGCAGTTACCGCACGGGGGCCGGCAATGAGCAGTTCTTC.

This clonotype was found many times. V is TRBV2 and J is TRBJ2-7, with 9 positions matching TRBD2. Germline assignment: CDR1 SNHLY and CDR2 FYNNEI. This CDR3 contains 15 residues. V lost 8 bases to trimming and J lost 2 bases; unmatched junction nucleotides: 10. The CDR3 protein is CASSYGLAGTYEQYF. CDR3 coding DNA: TGTGCCAGCTCTTATGGCCTAGCGGGGACCTACGAGCAGTACTTC.

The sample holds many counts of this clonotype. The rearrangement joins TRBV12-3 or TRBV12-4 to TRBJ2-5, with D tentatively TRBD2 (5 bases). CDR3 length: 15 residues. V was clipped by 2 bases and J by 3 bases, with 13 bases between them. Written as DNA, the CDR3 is TGTGCCAGCAGTTTAATGGTGGGAGCAGAAGAGACCCAGTACTTC. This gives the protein CASSLMVGAEETQYF.

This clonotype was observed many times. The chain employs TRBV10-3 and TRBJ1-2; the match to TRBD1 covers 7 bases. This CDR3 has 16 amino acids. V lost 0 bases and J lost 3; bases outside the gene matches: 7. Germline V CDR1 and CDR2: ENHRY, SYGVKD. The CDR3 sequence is CAISESRTGRDYGYTF. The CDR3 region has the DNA TGTGCCATCAGTGAGTCCCGGACAGGTCGAGACTATGGCTACACCTTC.

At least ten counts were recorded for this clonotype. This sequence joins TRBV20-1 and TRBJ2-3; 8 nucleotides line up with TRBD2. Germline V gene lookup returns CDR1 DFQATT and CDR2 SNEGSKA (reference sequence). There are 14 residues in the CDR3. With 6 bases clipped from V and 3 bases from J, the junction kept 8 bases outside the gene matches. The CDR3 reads CSAQPGLGTDTQYF. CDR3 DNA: TGCAGTGCGCAGCCGGGACTAGGGACAGATACGCAGTATTTT.

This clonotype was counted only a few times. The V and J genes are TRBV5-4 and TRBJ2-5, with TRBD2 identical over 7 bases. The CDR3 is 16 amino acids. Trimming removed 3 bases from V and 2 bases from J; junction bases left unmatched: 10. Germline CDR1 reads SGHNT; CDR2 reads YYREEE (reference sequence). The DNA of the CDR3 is TGTGCCAGCAGCTCGCCGGGACTAAAGGTGCAAGAGACCCAGTACTTC. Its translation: CASSSPGLKVQETQYF.

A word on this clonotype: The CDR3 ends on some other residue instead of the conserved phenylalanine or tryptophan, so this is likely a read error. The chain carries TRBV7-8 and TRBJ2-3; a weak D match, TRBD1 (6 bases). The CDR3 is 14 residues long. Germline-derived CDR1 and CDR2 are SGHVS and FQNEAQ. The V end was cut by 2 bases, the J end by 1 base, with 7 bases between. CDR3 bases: TGTGCCAGCAGCTTACAGGGGCGCACAGATACGCAGTATCTT. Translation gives CASSLQGRTDTQYL.

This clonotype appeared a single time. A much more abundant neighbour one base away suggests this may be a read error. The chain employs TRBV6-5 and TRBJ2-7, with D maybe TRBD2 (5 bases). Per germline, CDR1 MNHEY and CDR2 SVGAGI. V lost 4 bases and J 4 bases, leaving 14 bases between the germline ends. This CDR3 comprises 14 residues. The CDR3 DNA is TGTGCCAGCAGTTGGGTAGGCGGAGGTTACGAGCAGTACTTC. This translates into CASSWVGGGYEQYF.

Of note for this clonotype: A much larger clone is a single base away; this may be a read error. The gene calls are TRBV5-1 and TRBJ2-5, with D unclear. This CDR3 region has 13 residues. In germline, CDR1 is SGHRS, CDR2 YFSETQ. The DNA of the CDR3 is TGCGCCAGCAGAGTCCAGCCCCAAGAGACCCGGTACTTC. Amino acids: CASRVQPQETRYF.

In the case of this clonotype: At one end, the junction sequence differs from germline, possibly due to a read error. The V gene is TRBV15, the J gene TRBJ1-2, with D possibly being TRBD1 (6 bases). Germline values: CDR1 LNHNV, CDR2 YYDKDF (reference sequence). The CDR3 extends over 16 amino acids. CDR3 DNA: TGTGCCACCAGCAAGGGGAATACAGGGCGGCTCTATGGCCACACCTTC. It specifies CATSKGNTGRLYGHTF. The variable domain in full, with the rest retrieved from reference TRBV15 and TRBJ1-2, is DAMVIQNPRYQVTQFGKPVTLSCSQTLNHNVMYWYQQKSSQAPKLLFHYYDKDFNNEADTPDNFQSRRPNTSFCFLDIRSPGLGDTAMYLCATSKGNTGRLYGHTFGSGTRLTVV.

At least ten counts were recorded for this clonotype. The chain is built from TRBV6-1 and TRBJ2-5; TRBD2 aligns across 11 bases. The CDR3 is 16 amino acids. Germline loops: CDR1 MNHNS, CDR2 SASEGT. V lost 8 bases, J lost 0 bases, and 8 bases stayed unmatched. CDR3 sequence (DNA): TGTGCCAGCTCCCTTAGCGGGAGGGGGAACCAAGAGACCCAGTACTTC. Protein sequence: CASSLSGRGNQETQYF.

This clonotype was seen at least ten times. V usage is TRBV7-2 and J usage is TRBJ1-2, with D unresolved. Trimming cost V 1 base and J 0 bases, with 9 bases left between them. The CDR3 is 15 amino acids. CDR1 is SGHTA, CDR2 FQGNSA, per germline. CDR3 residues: CASSLGPDSNYGYTF. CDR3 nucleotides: TGTGCCAGCAGCTTAGGGCCGGACTCTAACTATGGCTACACCTTC.